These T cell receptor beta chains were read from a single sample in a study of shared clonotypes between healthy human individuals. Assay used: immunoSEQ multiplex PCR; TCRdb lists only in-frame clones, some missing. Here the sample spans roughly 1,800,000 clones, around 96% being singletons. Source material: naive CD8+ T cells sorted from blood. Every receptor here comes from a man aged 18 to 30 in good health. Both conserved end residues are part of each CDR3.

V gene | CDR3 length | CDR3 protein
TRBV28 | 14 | CASSGHGNNQPQHF
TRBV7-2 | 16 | CASSLIPGPLPYEQYF
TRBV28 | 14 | CASSPGQGGTEAFF
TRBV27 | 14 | CASSPDSPYAEQYF
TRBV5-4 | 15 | CASSLGTGAAREQYF
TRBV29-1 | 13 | CSVLLPSTDTQYF
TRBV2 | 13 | CASSARGLDEQYF
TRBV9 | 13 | CASSETGGYGYTF
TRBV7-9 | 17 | CASSLEAVGDRGNTIYF
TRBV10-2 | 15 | CASLLAAFSYNEQFF
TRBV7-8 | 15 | CASTPEAFPDTEAFF
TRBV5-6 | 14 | CASSFAGQDYEQYF
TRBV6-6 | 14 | CASSYLVSDYEQYF
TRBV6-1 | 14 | CASSEAWENTEAFF
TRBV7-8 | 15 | CASSIGTELDYEQYF
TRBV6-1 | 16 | CASSESEAYWNTEAFF
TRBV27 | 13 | CASSSTINTEAFF
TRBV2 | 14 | CASSPLAGTYEQYF
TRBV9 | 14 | CASSGTSGSGELFF
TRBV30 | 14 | CAWSGTATNEKLFF
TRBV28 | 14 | CASSPPGQGWEQYF
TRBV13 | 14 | CASSFDRGEETQYF
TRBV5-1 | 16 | CASSTPAGGSYNEQFF
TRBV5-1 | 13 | CASSLAQNQPQHF
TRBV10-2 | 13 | CASSEFRGDGYTF
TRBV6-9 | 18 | CASSYRPFSGGAYGTQYF
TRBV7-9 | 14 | CASSGDRVGEKLFF
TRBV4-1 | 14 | CASSPVISSYEQYF
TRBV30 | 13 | CAWEGQGQEKLFF
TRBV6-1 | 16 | CASSGSGTSGLDEQFF
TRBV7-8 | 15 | CASSLGVGGGYEQYF
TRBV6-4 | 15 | CASSDGRISGNTIYF
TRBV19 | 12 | CARRDPSYEQYF
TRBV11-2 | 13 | CASSRGTGAEQYF
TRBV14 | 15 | CASSRLAGASYEQYF